These T cell receptor beta chains were read from a single sample in a study of blood T cell repertoires in COVID-19. Produced via immunoSEQ multiplex PCR; TCRdb's table is partial and in-frame only. The sample carries approximately 140,000 clones, about 88% recorded once. The sample taken for sequencing was peripheral blood. The receptors originated from a man aged 50-60 years with active or convalescent COVID-19. Both conserved end residues are part of each CDR3. A D gene is named only where the DNA matches it firmly. Size is omitted from some rows. Given values are once, few, many or a class for expanded clones.

NA	TRBV18	TRBJ1-6	NA	TGTGCCAGCTCACCAAACAGATCCTATAATTCACCCCTCCACTTT	CASSPNRSYNSPLHF
once	TRBV7-2	TRBJ2-7	NA	TGTGCCAGCAGCTCGGACCGGGACAAGGAGTACTTC	CASSSDRDKEYF
NA	TRBV9	TRBJ2-5	TRBD2	TGTGCCAGCAGCCGGGACGGGCGAGCGGGAGCGTATGAAGAGACCCAGTACTTC	CASSRDGRAGAYEETQYF
NA	TRBV9	TRBJ2-6	NA	TGTGCCAGCAGCGTAGTTAGCTCTGGGGCCAACGTCCTGACTTTC	CASSVVSSGANVLTF
NA	TRBV19	TRBJ2-3	NA	TGTGCCAGTAGTATAGTTCCCAACCAGCGGCACACAGATACGCAGTATTTT	CASSIVPNQRHTDTQYF
once	TRBV7-8	TRBJ2-1	TRBD2	TGTGCCAGCAGCATAAGCGGGAGACGGTCCTACAATGAGCAGTTCTTC	CASSISGRRSYNEQFF
once	TRBV6-1	TRBJ2-1	TRBD2	TGTGCCAGCAGTGAACACGGGGGGAGTTACAATGAGCAGTTCTTC	CASSEHGGSYNEQFF
NA	TRBV2	TRBJ2-3	NA	TGTGCCAGCAGTGATAGGGGGACACCCGAAGATACGCAGTATTTT	CASSDRGTPEDTQYF
once	TRBV18	TRBJ1-1	NA	TGTGCCAGCTCACCGAACCGGGGGGGGACTGAAGCTTTCTTT	CASSPNRGGTEAFF
NA	TRBV19	TRBJ2-4	TRBD1	TGTGCCAGTAGCAAGGACAGGGAGGACATTCAGTACTTC	CASSKDREDIQYF
NA	TRBV28	TRBJ1-4	NA	TGTGCCAGCAGTTTACTATCGGGGGGTGGGGAAAAACTGTTTTTT	CASSLLSGGGEKLFF
NA	TRBV12-3/TRBV12-4	TRBJ2-3	NA	TGTGCCAGCAGCCGCGAAACAGATACGCAGTATTTT	CASSRETDTQYF
once	TRBV5-1	TRBJ2-1	TRBD2	TGCGCCAGCAGCTTGGTGGGGACTAGCGGTCTTCGAGAGCAGTTCTTC	CASSLVGTSGLREQFF
NA	TRBV12-3/TRBV12-4	TRBJ2-1	NA	TGTGCCAGCAGTTCAGGGCGGGAGCAGTTCTTC	CASSSGREQFF
NA	TRBV5-6	TRBJ1-6	NA	TGTGCCAGCAGCTTGGGGAGAATAACTCTTAATTCACCCCTCCACTTT	CASSLGRITLNSPLHF
NA	TRBV2	TRBJ2-7	NA	TGTGCCAGCAGCACAGGATCCTACGAGCAGTACTTC	CASSTGSYEQYF
NA	TRBV28	TRBJ1-1	NA	TGTGCCAGCAGTCCGGGGGGGAAACCTGAAGCTTTCTTT	CASSPGGKPEAFF
NA	TRBV28	TRBJ2-5	NA	TGTGCCAGCAGTTTAGGACTTCAAGAGACCCAGTACTTC	CASSLGLQETQYF
NA	TRBV7-9	TRBJ1-1	NA	TGTGCCAGCAGCCCGCGGGACCGGCCGGACGCTGAAGCTTTCTTT	CASSPRDRPDAEAFF